This T cell receptor (beta chain) derives from a study of cytotoxic CD8 clonotypes in ibrutinib-treated CLL. Overall study results and limits: There were few public clonotypes, and on treatment they contracted or stayed stable. There were differences in sampling times between sustained-remission and progressing patients.

Method: immunoSEQ multiplex PCR; TCRdb's copy keeps in-frame clones and lacks some. Among some 29,000 clones listed, 76% were seen once. In regard to this clone: Its antigen is not identified.

This sequence was found in a human donor with chronic lymphocytic leukemia. Sequences were derived from PBMCs, sampled after 36 months of ibrutinib treatment.

The CDR3 nucleotides read TGTGCCAGCAACCGGCCCCAAGGTGGCTACACCTTC. The encoded protein is CASNRPQGGYTF. The chain uses TRBV6-5 and TRBJ1-2, with unresolved D. V gave up 7 bases and J gave up 7 bases, with 13 bases separating them. This CDR3 comprises 12 residues. The germline CDR1 and CDR2 sequences are MNHEY and SVGAGI.